This is a list of T cell receptor beta chains from one sample in a study of OX40 agonist ivuxolimab in advanced cancers. Sequencing was performed with immunoSEQ multiplex PCR; in TCRdb, only in-frame clones are kept and a portion is missing. This sample carries roughly 58,000 clones, around 77% of them seen once, and the ten largest clones take just under 6.5%. Material: CD4+ or CD8+ T cells sorted from blood, obtained in a trial of the OX40 agonist ivuxolimab. The receptors shown here come from an adult with an advanced solid tumor such as melanoma, head and neck, liver or kidney cancer. Each CDR3 is given with its conserved first and last residue. A D gene is named only where the DNA matches it firmly. For some rows the clone size is stated as once, few or many, or as a class when expanded; others skip it.

v_gene,abundance,j_gene,d_gene,CDR3nt,CDR3aa
TRBV6-5,NA,TRBJ1-2,TRBD1,TGTGCCAGCAGTCCCCAGGGGGCCCGAGCTGGCTACACCTTC,CASSPQGARAGYTF
TRBV19,few,TRBJ2-2,NA,TGTGCCAGTAGTCTGGACCGGAAAACCGGGGAGCTGTTTTTT,CASSLDRKTGELFF
TRBV7-2,NA,TRBJ2-2,TRBD2,TGTGCCAGCAGCTTTACCGGGACTAGCGGAGGGAGGACCGGGGAGCTGTTTTTT,CASSFTGTSGGRTGELFF
TRBV18,NA,TRBJ2-5,TRBD1,TGTGCCAGCTCACCACCGCCCGGGACAGGGCAAGAGACCCAGTACTTC,CASSPPPGTGQETQYF
TRBV19,NA,TRBJ1-4,TRBD1,TGTGCCAGTACCATTACCGGGACAGCTAATGAAAAACTGTTTTTT,CASTITGTANEKLFF
TRBV19,NA,TRBJ2-5,TRBD1,TGTGCCAGTAGTCGGACAGGGACTGGGGGATTCCAAGAGACCCAGTACTTC,CASSRTGTGGFQETQYF
TRBV7-2,NA,TRBJ2-3,NA,TGTGCCAGCAGCTTAGAACCCGAGGGCACGCAGTATTTT,CASSLEPEGTQYF
TRBV6-5,NA,TRBJ2-1,NA,TGTGCCAGCAGTTACGCTGGAAGGGAGGCCCGGGATGAGCAGTTCTTC,CASSYAGREARDEQFF
TRBV5-4,NA,TRBJ1-1,NA,TGTGCCAGCAGTGGAGGGGGGCCGAACACTGAAGCTTTCTTT,CASSGGGPNTEAFF
TRBV9,NA,TRBJ2-7,NA,TGTGCCAGCAGCGTAGGGCCCGAAATAGGGCACTACGAGCAGTACTTC,CASSVGPEIGHYEQYF
TRBV7-9,NA,TRBJ2-5,NA,TGTGCCAGCAGACCCCCGACGCCCGGTCCCCGGGAGACCCAGTACTTC,CASRPPTPGPRETQYF
TRBV5-1,NA,TRBJ2-1,TRBD2,TGCGCCAGCAGCTTGGTGGCGACTAGCGGCCACACCGCCTACAATGAGCAGTTCTTC,CASSLVATSGHTAYNEQFF
TRBV5-6,NA,TRBJ2-1,TRBD1,TGTGCCAGCAGCTTGGGGGGCCGGGACAGGGCCTACAATGAGCAGTTCTTC,CASSLGGRDRAYNEQFF
TRBV19,NA,TRBJ1-4,TRBD1,TGTGCCACCGGGGGACAGCTCCTTTCAACTAATGAAAAACTGTTTTTT,CATGGQLLSTNEKLFF
TRBV2,NA,TRBJ2-1,NA,TGTGCCAGCAGTGATCAGGGTTGGGGCGGTGAGCAGTTCTTC,CASSDQGWGGEQFF
TRBV2,medium-sized,TRBJ2-7,NA,TGTGCCAGCAGGGATGCACGGCTGACCTACGAGCAGTACTTC,CASRDARLTYEQYF
TRBV19,once,TRBJ2-5,TRBD1,TGTGCCAGTAGTACGACAGGGACACAAGAGACCCAGTACTTC,CASSTTGTQETQYF
TRBV29-1,NA,TRBJ2-7,NA,TGCAGCGCTAGGGAGACCCGCCGGGTTCCCTACGAGCAGTACTTC,CSARETRRVPYEQYF
TRBV6-4,NA,TRBJ1-1,NA,TGTGCCAGCAGTGTGGATCCCTCGGGCACTGAAGCTTTCTTT,CASSVDPSGTEAFF
TRBV7-2,NA,TRBJ2-2,NA,TGTGCCAGCAGCCCTACTAGGAGAACCGGGGAGCTGTTTTTT,CASSPTRRTGELFF
TRBV30,NA,TRBJ2-1,NA,TGTGCCTGGAGTAAGGTGGGAAAGGGCTCGGGTCACAATGAGCAGTTCTTC,CAWSKVGKGSGHNEQFF
TRBV7-3,NA,TRBJ2-3,TRBD2,TGTGCCAGCAGCTTAACAGCGGGGGGCGGAGGGAGCACAGATACGCAGTATTTT,CASSLTAGGGGSTDTQYF
TRBV7-6,NA,TRBJ2-7,NA,TGTGCCAGCAGCTCCCAGGGTGGCTACGAGCAGTACTTC,CASSSQGGYEQYF
TRBV6-1,NA,TRBJ2-7,TRBD2,TGTGCCAGCAGGACGGGCCGGGGGGGCTACGAGCAGTACTTC,CASRTGRGGYEQYF
TRBV11-2,NA,TRBJ2-7,NA,TGTGCCAGCAGCTTAGTGGCAGGGGCACCCTACGAGCAGTACTTC,CASSLVAGAPYEQYF
TRBV4-1,NA,TRBJ2-3,NA,TGCGCCAGCAGCCAAGGCGGAGGTCGGACAGATACGCAGTATTTT,CASSQGGGRTDTQYF
TRBV5-1,NA,TRBJ1-1,NA,TGCGCCAGCAGCCCACTACAGGGAAATTTGGACACTGAAGCTTTCTTT,CASSPLQGNLDTEAFF
TRBV29-1,NA,TRBJ2-3,NA,TGCAGCGTCGAGGGAGACACAGATGCGCAGTATTTT,CSVEGDTDAQYF
TRBV14,once,TRBJ2-7,NA,TGTGCCAGCAGCCAAAAGAGTTACTCCTACGAGCAGTACTTC,CASSQKSYSYEQYF
TRBV5-4,few,TRBJ2-5,NA,TGTGCCAGCAGCCCGTTGTCCGCTCAGGAGACCCAGTACTTC,CASSPLSAQETQYF
TRBV27,NA,TRBJ2-7,TRBD2,TGTGCCAGCAGTGCGGTAGCGGGAGTACCGACCTACGAGCAGTACTTC,CASSAVAGVPTYEQYF
TRBV7-8,NA,TRBJ2-5,TRBD2,TGTGCCAGCAGCCCTTACAGGGGGATAATCGGACTAGCGGGAGTGAAAGAGACCCAGTACTTC,CASSPYRGIIGLAGVKETQYF
TRBV2,NA,TRBJ2-1,NA,TGTGCCAGCAGACTAGATCGGTCCTACAATGAGCAGTTCTTC,CASRLDRSYNEQFF
TRBV28,NA,TRBJ2-7,NA,TGTGCCAGCATCCACAGGGTCCCCTACGAGCAGTACTTC,CASIHRVPYEQYF
TRBV28,NA,TRBJ1-2,NA,TGTGCCAGCAGTTCCCCGGGGGGGGCCTTGGACTATGGCTACACCTTC,CASSSPGGALDYGYTF
TRBV5-1,NA,TRBJ1-2,TRBD1,TGCGCCAGCAGCCCAACAGGGGGCAAGGAGTATGGCTACACCTTC,CASSPTGGKEYGYTF
TRBV11-2,NA,TRBJ1-2,TRBD1,TGTGCCAGCAGCCCCGACAGGGTGGGTGGCTACACCTTC,CASSPDRVGGYTF
TRBV10-1,NA,TRBJ2-3,TRBD2,TGCGCCAGCAGTGCGAGGACTAGCGGGGCAGATACGCAGTATTTT,CASSARTSGADTQYF
TRBV18,NA,TRBJ1-4,NA,TGTGCCAGCTCACCCGGACAGCTTAATGAAAAACTGTTTTTT,CASSPGQLNEKLFF
TRBV5-1,NA,TRBJ1-2,NA,TGCGCCAGCAGCGCCCTACAGGGTGGTGGCTACACCTTC,CASSALQGGGYTF
TRBV4-3,NA,TRBJ2-3,NA,TGCGCCAGCAGCCAAGACCGAGCGGAGACGCAGTATTTT,CASSQDRAETQYF
TRBV29-1,NA,TRBJ1-2,NA,TGCAGCGTTGAGAAGGACAGCAGCTATGGCTACACCTTC,CSVEKDSSYGYTF
TRBV7-9,NA,TRBJ2-5,NA,TGTGCCAGCAGTCTGCAGGGAGGACCGTCAGAGACCCAGTACTTC,CASSLQGGPSETQYF
TRBV28,NA,TRBJ1-5,NA,TGTGCCAGCAGTTTTCTGGCTTATAGCAATCAGCCCCAGCATTTT,CASSFLAYSNQPQHF
TRBV19,NA,TRBJ1-5,TRBD1,TGTGCCAGTAGTACCCGGGACAGTAAGGAGGTCGGTCAGCCCCAGCATTTT,CASSTRDSKEVGQPQHF
TRBV7-2,NA,TRBJ2-3,NA,TGTGCCAGCAGCACTCTTAGGTCAGATACGCAGTATTTT,CASSTLRSDTQYF
TRBV7-2,NA,TRBJ1-2,NA,TGTGCCAGCAGCTTAGCGCATGGGGGTGGCTACACCTTC,CASSLAHGGGYTF
TRBV2,NA,TRBJ2-7,NA,TGTGCCAGCAAAAAGGAAGCGTACGAGCAGTACTTC,CASKKEAYEQYF
TRBV11-2,NA,TRBJ2-3,NA,TGTGCCAGCAGCTTACTTCAAATTAGCACAGATACGCAGTATTTT,CASSLLQISTDTQYF
TRBV2,NA,TRBJ1-1,TRBD1,TGTGCCAGCAGGGGACAGGGGGCGATGAACACTGAAGCTTTCTTT,CASRGQGAMNTEAFF
TRBV18,NA,TRBJ2-3,NA,TGTGCCAGCTCCCGGGGGGATACGCAGTATTTT,CASSRGDTQYF
TRBV9,NA,TRBJ2-7,TRBD1,TGTGCCAGCAGCGCACAGGGGGCCTACGAGCAGTACTTC,CASSAQGAYEQYF
TRBV5-1,NA,TRBJ1-2,NA,TGCGCCAGCAGACCCGAGGGGGGAGGCTATGGCTACACCTTC,CASRPEGGGYGYTF
TRBV9,medium-sized,TRBJ2-2,TRBD1,TGTGCCAGCAGCGTTAGGACAGGGTCGGCCGGGGAGCTGTTTTTT,CASSVRTGSAGELFF